Sequencing of this T cell receptor beta chain was carried out in a study of monozygotic twins with inflammatory bowel disease. Study-wide results and limits: Distinguishing T cell subtypes was not possible.

The CDR3 runs 16 residues. The V gene's germline CDR1 is MNHEY and CDR2 SVGAGI. TCRdb reworked the 5' RACE reads into one entry per CDR3 protein, no DNA. The data show approximately 420,000 distinct CDR3 sequences, and the top ten clones hold more than 2%. As regards this clonotype: Its antigen is currently unknown.

Donors each contributed one blood sample measuring 2 to 2.5 ml. Sequenced sample: blood. This receptor was obtained from a human donor with ulcerative colitis or Crohn's disease, or a healthy co-twin of an affected twin (not recorded which). The V call is TRBV6-5, the J call TRBJ2-7; checking the TCRdb D call of TRBD1 is not possible without DNA. CDR3 loop: CASSYGRGGGIYEQYF.